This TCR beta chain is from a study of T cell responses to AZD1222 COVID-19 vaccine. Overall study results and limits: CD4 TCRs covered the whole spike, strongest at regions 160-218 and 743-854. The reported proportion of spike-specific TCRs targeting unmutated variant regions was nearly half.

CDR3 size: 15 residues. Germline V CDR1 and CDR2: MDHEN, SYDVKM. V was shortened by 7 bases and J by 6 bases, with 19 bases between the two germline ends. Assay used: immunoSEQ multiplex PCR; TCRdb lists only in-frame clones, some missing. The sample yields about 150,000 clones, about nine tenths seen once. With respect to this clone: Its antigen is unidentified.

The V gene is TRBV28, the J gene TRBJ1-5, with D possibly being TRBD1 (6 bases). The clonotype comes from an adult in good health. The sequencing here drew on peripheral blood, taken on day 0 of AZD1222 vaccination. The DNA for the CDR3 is TGTGCCAGCAAAGACCCCCCCCAGGGGAGTCAGCCCCAGCATTTT. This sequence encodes CASKDPPQGSQPQHF.